The subject of this entry is one T cell receptor beta chain. Used for diagnoses were clinical symptoms, serum thyroxine and TRAb, thyroid ultrasound and orbital computed tomography. These data come from a study of T cells in Graves' hyperthyroidism and ophthalmopathy. The overall study: Any treatment followed the collection of peripheral blood at initial diagnosis.

RNA transcripts gave rise to amplified TCR beta CDR3 regions. The HTBI primer set served for first-round RT-PCR of the TCR CDR3. TCRdb ran MiXCR on the multiplex PCR reads and lists one entry per CDR3 protein. The table lists about half a million distinct CDR3 sequences, about 24% of them singletons. Germline V gives CDR1 MNHNS, CDR2 SASEGT. This CDR3 spans 13 amino acids. V dropped 6 bases and J dropped 0 bases, with 8 bases sitting between them. V is TRBV6-1 and J is TRBJ1-1, with no clear D. Specimen: blood. This TCR derives from a woman aged 25 to 45 with Graves' ophthalmopathy. CDR3 sequence (DNA): TGTGCCAGCAGCATGAACATGAACACTGAAGCTTTCTTT. The encoded protein is CASSMNMNTEAFF.